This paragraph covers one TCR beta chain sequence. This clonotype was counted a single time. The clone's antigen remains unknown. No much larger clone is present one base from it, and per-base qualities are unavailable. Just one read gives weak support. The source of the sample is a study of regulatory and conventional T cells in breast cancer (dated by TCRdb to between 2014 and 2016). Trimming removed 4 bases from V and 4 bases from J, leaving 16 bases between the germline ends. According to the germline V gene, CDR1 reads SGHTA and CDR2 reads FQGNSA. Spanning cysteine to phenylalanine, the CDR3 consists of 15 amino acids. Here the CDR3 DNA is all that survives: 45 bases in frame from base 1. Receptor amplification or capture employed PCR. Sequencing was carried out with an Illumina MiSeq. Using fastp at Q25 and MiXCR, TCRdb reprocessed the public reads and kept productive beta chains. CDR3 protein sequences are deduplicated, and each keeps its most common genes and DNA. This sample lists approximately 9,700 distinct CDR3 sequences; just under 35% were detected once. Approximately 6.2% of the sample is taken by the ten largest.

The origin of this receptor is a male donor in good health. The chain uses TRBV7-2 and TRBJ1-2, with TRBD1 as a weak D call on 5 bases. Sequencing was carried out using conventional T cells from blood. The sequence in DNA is TGTGCCAGCAGCTGGTCGGGGCCGATAGGCTATGGCTACACCTTC. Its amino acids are CASSWSGPIGYGYTF. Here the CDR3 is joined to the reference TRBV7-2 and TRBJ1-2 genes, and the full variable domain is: GAGVSQSPSNKVTEKGKDVELRCDPISGHTALYWYRQSLGQGLEFLIYFQGNSAPDKSGLPSDRFSAERTGGSVSTLTIQRTQQEDSAVYLCASSWSGPIGYGYTFGSGTRLTVV.